Listed below are T cell receptor beta chains from one sample, sequenced in a study of blood T cells in healthy people across ages. TCRdb itself ran the 5' RACE reads through MiXCR, one entry per CDR3 protein. The table shows approximately 2,000,000 distinct CDR3 sequences, with about 39% occurring only once. The sequenced material came from blood. Every receptor here comes from a human donor in good health. CDR3s include the opening cysteine and the closing phenylalanine or tryptophan. Fields, in order: J gene, V gene, D gene, clone size, CDR3 protein, CDR3 DNA. D genes are given only for firm matches. A row's size may be missing; if present it is once, few, many or a size class.

j_gene: TRBJ2-1; v_gene: TRBV20-1; d_gene: .; abundance: .; CDR3aa: CSARDLLRGNNEQFF; CDR3nt: TGCAGTGCTAGAGATCTACTGCGGGGCAACAATGAGCAGTTCTTC
j_gene: TRBJ2-3; v_gene: TRBV7-2; d_gene: .; abundance: many; CDR3aa: CASSPGLSSDTQYF; CDR3nt: TGTGCCAGCAGCCCGGGGCTGTCCTCGGATACGCAGTATTTT
j_gene: TRBJ2-3; v_gene: TRBV20-1; d_gene: .; abundance: .; CDR3aa: CSVTSRVGGTQYF; CDR3nt: TGCAGTGTCACGTCGCGGGTCGGGGGTACGCAGTATTTT
j_gene: TRBJ2-6; v_gene: TRBV7-9; d_gene: .; abundance: .; CDR3aa: CASSLVTGPEANVLTF; CDR3nt: TGTGCCAGCAGCTTAGTAACAGGGCCTGAGGCCAACGTCCTGACTTTC
j_gene: TRBJ2-3; v_gene: TRBV2; d_gene: .; abundance: .; CDR3aa: CASSDGRTTNTQYF; CDR3nt: TGTGCCAGCAGTGACGGCAGGACCACCAATACGCAGTATTTT
j_gene: TRBJ2-5; v_gene: TRBV7-3; d_gene: .; abundance: .; CDR3aa: CASSLNPYAGSQETQYF; CDR3nt: TGTGCCAGCAGCTTAAACCCGTACGCGGGGAGTCAAGAGACCCAGTACTTC
j_gene: TRBJ1-1; v_gene: TRBV19; d_gene: .; abundance: once; CDR3aa: CASSIGGGGGMNTEAFF; CDR3nt: TGTGCCAGTAGTATCGGGGGGGGCGGGGGCATGAACACTGAAGCTTTCTTT
j_gene: TRBJ1-4; v_gene: TRBV15; d_gene: .; abundance: .; CDR3aa: CATSRDDGGKLFF; CDR3nt: TGTGCCACCAGCAGAGACGACGGGGGAAAACTGTTTTTT
j_gene: TRBJ2-7; v_gene: TRBV5-1; d_gene: .; abundance: .; CDR3aa: CASSSGQVHHEQYF; CDR3nt: TGCGCCAGCAGCTCGGGACAAGTTCACCACGAGCAGTACTTC
j_gene: TRBJ2-7; v_gene: TRBV4-3; d_gene: .; abundance: few; CDR3aa: CASSQHPGSSYEQYF; CDR3nt: TGCGCCAGCAGCCAGCATCCAGGGAGCTCCTACGAGCAGTACTTC
j_gene: TRBJ2-7; v_gene: TRBV28; d_gene: .; abundance: once; CDR3aa: CAGYREGYEQYF; CDR3nt: TGTGCCGGCTACAGGGAAGGCTACGAGCAGTACTTC
j_gene: TRBJ1-5; v_gene: TRBV2; d_gene: .; abundance: .; CDR3aa: CASKQGPLGQPQHF; CDR3nt: TGTGCCAGCAAACAAGGGCCCCTGGGCCAGCCCCAGCATTTT
j_gene: TRBJ2-7; v_gene: TRBV6-1; d_gene: TRBD1; abundance: .; CDR3aa: CASSAVTRGLSYEQYF; CDR3nt: TGTGCCAGCAGTGCCGTAACCAGGGGGCTCTCCTACGAGCAGTACTTC
j_gene: TRBJ2-1; v_gene: TRBV12-3/TRBV12-4; d_gene: .; abundance: .; CDR3aa: CASSLSHLSYNEQFF; CDR3nt: TGTGCCAGCAGTTTATCTCACCTATCCTACAATGAGCAGTTCTTC
j_gene: TRBJ2-7; v_gene: TRBV15; d_gene: TRBD2; abundance: few; CDR3aa: CATSSPGTTGYEQYF; CDR3nt: TGTGCCACCAGCAGCCCCGGGACTACTGGCTACGAGCAGTACTTC
j_gene: TRBJ2-7; v_gene: TRBV30; d_gene: .; abundance: .; CDR3aa: CAWSKVAYEQYF; CDR3nt: TGTGCCTGGAGTAAAGTAGCCTACGAGCAGTACTTC
j_gene: TRBJ1-1; v_gene: TRBV5-1; d_gene: TRBD1; abundance: .; CDR3aa: CASMDRGAHEAFF; CDR3nt: TGCGCCAGCATGGACAGGGGCGCTCATGAAGCTTTCTTT
j_gene: TRBJ2-7; v_gene: TRBV6-5; d_gene: .; abundance: few; CDR3aa: CASSYSGQLEQYF; CDR3nt: TGTGCCAGCAGTTACTCCGGACAGCTCGAGCAGTACTTC
j_gene: TRBJ1-4; v_gene: TRBV5-1; d_gene: .; abundance: .; CDR3aa: CASSLKGVNEKLFF; CDR3nt: TGCGCCAGCAGCTTGAAGGGGGTCAATGAAAAACTGTTTTTT
j_gene: TRBJ1-2; v_gene: TRBV13; d_gene: .; abundance: .; CDR3aa: CAGRFEGFYGYTF; CDR3nt: TGTGCCGGCCGCTTCGAGGGATTCTATGGCTACACCTTC
j_gene: TRBJ2-1; v_gene: TRBV11-2; d_gene: .; abundance: .; CDR3aa: CASSLRAQGSFF; CDR3nt: TGTGCCAGCAGCTTACGGGCACAGGGATCGTTCTTC
j_gene: TRBJ1-2; v_gene: TRBV29-1; d_gene: .; abundance: .; CDR3aa: CSVDLYRVGYTF; CDR3nt: TGCAGCGTTGACCTATACAGGGTTGGCTACACCTTC
j_gene: TRBJ2-7; v_gene: TRBV12-3/TRBV12-4; d_gene: TRBD1; abundance: many; CDR3aa: CASSTGTGDYEQYF; CDR3nt: TGTGCCAGCAGTACCGGGACAGGGGACTACGAGCAGTACTTC
j_gene: TRBJ2-7; v_gene: TRBV3-1; d_gene: .; abundance: few; CDR3aa: CASSQGTSERWGAVKLYEQYF; CDR3nt: TGTGCCAGCAGCCAAGGGACGTCGGAGCGGTGGGGGGCCGTGAAACTATACGAGCAGTACTTC
j_gene: TRBJ2-1; v_gene: TRBV6-2/TRBV6-3; d_gene: .; abundance: .; CDR3aa: CASSSRLTDNNEQFF; CDR3nt: TGTGCCAGCAGTTCGAGGCTGACGGATAACAATGAGCAGTTCTTC
j_gene: TRBJ1-2; v_gene: TRBV20-1; d_gene: TRBD1; abundance: many; CDR3aa: CSAIGQGAGDYGYTF; CDR3nt: TGCAGTGCTATCGGACAGGGGGCTGGGGACTATGGCTACACCTTC
j_gene: TRBJ1-4; v_gene: TRBV5-1; d_gene: TRBD1; abundance: .; CDR3aa: CASSPLRGDSSNEKLFF; CDR3nt: TGCGCCAGCAGCCCACTGCGGGGGGACAGCAGTAATGAAAAACTGTTTTTT
j_gene: TRBJ2-7; v_gene: TRBV5-1; d_gene: .; abundance: many; CDR3aa: CASSLVFPHDEQYF; CDR3nt: TGCGCCAGCAGCTTGGTATTCCCTCACGACGAGCAGTACTTC
j_gene: TRBJ2-5; v_gene: TRBV29-1; d_gene: TRBD2; abundance: .; CDR3aa: CSVDVGRDETQYF; CDR3nt: TGCAGCGTTGACGTAGGGAGGGACGAGACCCAGTACTTC